These T cell receptor beta chains were read from a single sample in a study of cytomegalovirus exposure and HLA in healthy donors. Profiling relied on immunoSEQ multiplex PCR, and the TCRdb table lists in-frame clones only, not all of them. The profile covers about 170,000 clones, with around 84% appearing a single time and about 2.5% taken by the ten largest. Sequencing was carried out using PBMCs. The source of these receptors is a man aged 25 to 40 in good health and CMV-seropositive. Each CDR3 is given with its conserved first and last residue. A D gene is named only where the DNA matches it firmly. Clone size appears in some rows only: once, few, many, or a class for an expanded clone.

len,j_gene,abundance,d_gene,v_gene,CDR3aa,CDR3nt
13,TRBJ1-2,.,.,TRBV7-6,CASSSSRVRGYTF,TGTGCCAGCAGCTCTAGCCGTGTTAGAGGCTACACCTTC
15,TRBJ2-3,.,TRBD1,TRBV6-5,CASSWDRGQTDTQYF,TGTGCCAGCAGTTGGGACAGGGGGCAGACAGATACGCAGTATTTT
15,TRBJ2-1,.,.,TRBV5-1,CASSRRDSTDGEQFF,TGCGCCAGCAGTCGCCGGGACTCAACGGACGGTGAGCAGTTCTTC
16,TRBJ2-1,.,TRBD2,TRBV7-2,CASSPSGGREYNEQFF,TGTGCCAGCAGCCCCTCGGGCGGGAGAGAGTACAATGAGCAGTTCTTC
13,TRBJ2-1,.,.,TRBV19,CASTGGPGEGQFF,TGTGCCAGTACTGGAGGGCCCGGTGAAGGGCAGTTCTTC
13,TRBJ1-2,.,.,TRBV7-2,CASGYREADGYTF,TGTGCCAGCGGTTACAGGGAAGCGGATGGCTACACCTTC
14,TRBJ2-3,.,.,TRBV11-2,CASSLQGTTDTQYF,TGTGCCAGCAGCTTGCAGGGAACCACAGATACGCAGTATTTT
13,TRBJ1-5,.,.,TRBV2,CASSEGARMPQHF,TGTGCCAGCAGTGAGGGGGCTAGAATGCCCCAGCATTTT
17,TRBJ1-5,once,.,TRBV28,CASTLPAVTRSNQPQHF,TGTGCCAGCACCCTCCCGGCCGTAACGAGGAGCAATCAGCCCCAGCATTTT
16,TRBJ2-1,.,.,TRBV11-3,CASSFRDTSSYNEQFF,TGTGCCAGCAGCTTCCGCGACACGAGCTCCTACAATGAGCAGTTCTTC
12,TRBJ1-2,.,TRBD1,TRBV4-3,CATGTGGRGYTF,TGCGCCACCGGAACAGGGGGCCGTGGCTACACCTTC